The rows below give T cell receptor beta chains drawn from one sample of a study of vaccination effects on CD4 cells after COVID-19. Assay used: immunoSEQ multiplex PCR; TCRdb lists only in-frame clones, some missing. This table holds tens of thousands of clones, 73% found once. These TCRs are of unknown antigen specificity. The sample here was CD4+ T cells from PBMCs cultured with HCoV-229E spike peptides, taken after COVID-19 vaccination. All receptors derive from a human donor who received a COVID-19 vaccine. Each CDR3 is given with its conserved first and last residue. A D gene is named only where the DNA matches it firmly. Clone size is not always given. Where it is, it says once, few, many or a class for expanded clones.

J gene,V gene,clone size,D gene,CDR3 protein,CDR3 DNA
TRBJ1-1,TRBV28,NA,NA,CASSLSGGQTEAFF,TGTGCCAGCAGTTTATCGGGGGGCCAGACTGAAGCTTTCTTT
TRBJ2-1,TRBV2,NA,TRBD1,CASSDWATGGINEQFF,TGTGCCAGCAGTGATTGGGCCACAGGGGGAATCAATGAGCAGTTCTTC
TRBJ1-2,TRBV6-6,NA,TRBD1,CASSSGQLNYGYTF,TGTGCCAGCAGTTCGGGACAGCTTAACTATGGCTACACCTTC
TRBJ1-6,TRBV5-1,NA,NA,CASSPTGLSGSNSPLHF,TGCGCCAGCAGCCCCACTGGCCTTTCAGGGAGCAATTCACCCCTCCACTTT
TRBJ1-2,TRBV6-5,NA,NA,CASSYSIPVGDYGYTF,TGTGCCAGCAGTTACTCGATTCCGGTGGGGGACTATGGCTACACCTTC
TRBJ1-2,TRBV11-1,NA,TRBD1,CASSPWTGGEYTF,TGTGCCAGCAGCCCCTGGACAGGGGGAGAATACACCTTC
TRBJ2-1,TRBV4-1,NA,NA,CASSQERPDNEQFF,TGCGCCAGCAGCCAAGAACGACCAGACAATGAGCAGTTCTTC
TRBJ1-3,TRBV7-8,NA,NA,CASSIGTGPYSGNTIYF,TGTGCCAGCAGCATAGGGACGGGACCCTACTCTGGAAACACCATATATTTT
TRBJ2-3,TRBV10-1,NA,TRBD2,CATSGLAGGYTQYF,TGCGCCACTTCGGGACTAGCGGGGGGTTATACGCAGTATTTT
TRBJ2-5,TRBV2,NA,NA,CASSTMTEQETQYF,TGTGCCAGCAGTACGATGACAGAACAAGAGACCCAGTACTTC
TRBJ1-5,TRBV6-6,NA,TRBD1,CASSYDRGDQPQHF,TGTGCCAGCAGTTACGACAGGGGGGATCAGCCCCAGCATTTT
TRBJ1-4,TRBV18,NA,TRBD1,CASSQTGANEKLFF,TGTGCCAGCTCACAAACAGGGGCTAATGAAAAACTGTTTTTT
TRBJ2-3,TRBV5-1,NA,NA,CASSPSGGVWHF,TGCGCCAGCAGCCCGAGCGGCGGGGTGTGGCATTTT
TRBJ1-2,TRBV7-2,NA,NA,CASSLQGYYGYTF,TGTGCCAGCAGCCTACAGGGATACTATGGCTACACCTTC
TRBJ2-1,TRBV7-9,few,NA,CASSGRGGELSYNEQFF,TGTGCCAGCAGCGGCAGGGGGGGGGAACTCTCCTACAATGAGCAGTTCTTC
TRBJ2-5,TRBV18,NA,TRBD1,CASSPNQGAEETQYF,TGTGCCAGCTCACCAAATCAGGGGGCGGAGGAGACCCAGTACTTC
TRBJ1-1,TRBV7-2,NA,NA,CASSLGRGNTEAFF,TGTGCCAGCAGCTTAGGGCGGGGAAACACTGAAGCTTTCTTT
TRBJ2-1,TRBV15,NA,TRBD2,CATSRPSGGNKSKQFF,TGTGCCACCAGCAGACCCTCGGGGGGGAACAAAAGTAAGCAGTTCTTC
TRBJ2-5,TRBV12-3/TRBV12-4,NA,NA,CASSFSPSETQYF,TGTGCCAGCAGTTTCTCCCCTTCGGAGACCCAGTACTTC
TRBJ2-1,TRBV9,NA,NA,CASSPYLGEQFF,TGTGCCAGCAGCCCTTATTTAGGTGAGCAGTTCTTC
TRBJ2-6,TRBV30,NA,NA,CAWSAPGRNSGANVLTF,TGTGCCTGGAGTGCCCCGGGCCGAAACTCTGGGGCCAACGTCCTGACTTTC
TRBJ1-1,TRBV10-1,NA,NA,CASSASVNTEAFF,TGCGCCAGCAGTGCCAGCGTGAACACTGAAGCTTTCTTT
TRBJ1-5,TRBV29-1,NA,TRBD1,CSVLTGVNQPQHF,TGCAGCGTTTTAACAGGGGTCAATCAGCCCCAGCATTTT
TRBJ2-3,TRBV7-3,NA,TRBD1,CASSRQGGVGDTQYF,TGTGCCAGCAGCCGGCAAGGGGGCGTAGGCGATACGCAGTATTTT
TRBJ2-1,TRBV14,once,NA,CASSQGLGDGYNEQFF,TGTGCCAGCAGCCAAGGGCTGGGGGACGGGTACAATGAGCAGTTCTTC
TRBJ2-5,TRBV5-1,NA,TRBD2,CASSLILAGGQETQYF,TGCGCCAGCAGCTTGATACTAGCGGGGGGCCAAGAGACCCAGTACTTC
TRBJ2-2,TRBV5-1,NA,TRBD2,CASSPGTSGTWGTGELFF,TGCGCCAGCAGCCCCGGGACTAGCGGGACCTGGGGCACCGGGGAGCTGTTTTTT
TRBJ2-2,TRBV6-5,NA,NA,CASRQNPNTGELFF,TGTGCCAGCAGACAGAACCCGAACACCGGGGAGCTGTTTTTT
TRBJ2-1,TRBV4-3,NA,NA,CASSRDLGTGGPIKNEQFF,NA
TRBJ2-4,TRBV21-1,NA,NA,CASSKGGGFQYF,TGTGCCAGCAGCAAAGGGGGGGGATTTCAGTACTTC
TRBJ1-1,TRBV10-3,NA,NA,CAIRHRMGSEAFF,TGTGCCATACGGCACCGGATGGGCAGTGAAGCTTTCTTT
TRBJ1-4,TRBV18,NA,TRBD1,CASSPTGGEKLFF,TGTGCCAGCTCACCCACAGGGGGCGAAAAACTGTTTTTT
TRBJ1-2,TRBV5-4,NA,NA,CASSLAGSGFYGYTF,TGTGCCAGCAGCTTGGCCGGGAGTGGGTTCTATGGCTACACCTTC
TRBJ1-3,TRBV4-1,NA,NA,CASSTLSVRGSGNTIYF,TGCGCCAGCAGCACGCTAAGCGTCAGGGGCTCTGGAAACACCATATATTTT
TRBJ2-6,TRBV10-2,once,NA,CASSPDGGRLGGANVLTF,TGCGCCAGCAGCCCCGACGGAGGGCGGCTAGGTGGGGCCAACGTCCTGACTTTC
TRBJ2-5,TRBV12-3/TRBV12-4,NA,TRBD2,CASGRSKETQYF,TGTGCTAGCGGGCGCTCTAAAGAGACCCAGTACTTC
TRBJ2-5,TRBV6-6,NA,TRBD2,CASSNSGGAETQYF,TGTGCCAGCAGCAATAGCGGGGGGGCGGAGACCCAGTACTTC
TRBJ1-4,TRBV5-1,NA,NA,CASSLGGTNEKLFF,TGCGCCAGCAGCTTGGGGGGCACTAATGAAAAACTGTTTTTT
TRBJ1-1,TRBV20-1,NA,NA,CSANTEAFF,TGCAGTGCCAACACTGAAGCTTTCTTT
TRBJ1-1,TRBV30,NA,NA,CAWSFRGGNTEAFF,TGTGCCTGGAGTTTTAGGGGGGGGAACACTGAAGCTTTCTTT
TRBJ2-5,TRBV10-1,NA,NA,CASSGGGRETQYF,TGCGCCAGCAGTGGTGGGGGTCGGGAGACCCAGTACTTC
TRBJ2-1,TRBV29-1,NA,TRBD2,CSVTGTSGANEQFF,TGCAGCGTCACCGGGACTAGCGGCGCCAATGAGCAGTTCTTC
TRBJ1-2,TRBV6-5,NA,NA,CASSYTALTFNYGYTF,TGTGCCAGCAGTTACACTGCTCTCACCTTTAACTATGGCTACACCTTC
TRBJ1-2,TRBV6-2/TRBV6-3,NA,TRBD1,CASSYFLGQGAGYTF,TGTGCCAGCAGTTACTTCCTTGGACAGGGGGCTGGCTACACCTTC
TRBJ1-2,TRBV24-1,NA,NA,CATSDRAQEGVDGYTF,TGTGCCACCAGTGATCGGGCCCAGGAAGGTGTGGATGGCTACACCTTC
TRBJ1-2,TRBV19,NA,NA,CASSIDGSGYGYTF,TGTGCCAGTAGTATTGATGGGTCGGGTTATGGCTACACCTTC
TRBJ1-1,TRBV5-1,NA,TRBD1,CASSLSMTGGTEAFF,TGCGCCAGCAGCTTGTCGATGACAGGGGGCACTGAAGCTTTCTTT
TRBJ1-2,TRBV5-1,NA,NA,CASSYDPTGRAGGYTF,TGCGCCAGCAGCTACGACCCAACGGGGAGGGCGGGTGGCTACACCTTC
TRBJ2-1,TRBV7-8,NA,TRBD1,CASSLRDRVSEQFF,TGTGCCAGCAGCCTCCGGGACAGGGTGAGTGAGCAGTTCTTC
TRBJ2-2,TRBV2,NA,TRBD1,CASGGTGPNTGELFF,TGTGCCAGCGGGGGGACAGGCCCGAACACCGGGGAGCTGTTTTTT
TRBJ2-2,TRBV2,few,TRBD1,CASSGQGSGELFF,TGTGCCAGCAGCGGACAGGGAAGCGGGGAGCTGTTTTTT
TRBJ2-2,TRBV10-1,few,TRBD1,CATRPGQGVTGELFF,TGCGCCACCCGCCCGGGACAGGGGGTCACCGGGGAGCTGTTTTTT
TRBJ2-3,TRBV12-3/TRBV12-4,NA,NA,CASSLVDTQYF,TGTGCCAGCAGTCTGGTGGATACGCAGTATTTT
TRBJ2-5,TRBV5-4,NA,TRBD1,CASSRFGQGSLETQYF,TGTGCCAGCAGCCGATTCGGACAGGGAAGCCTAGAGACCCAGTACTTC